A selection of T cell receptor beta chains follows, all from one sample in a study of CD8 T cells in ankylosing spondylitis. TCRdb ran MiXCR on the 5' RACE reads and lists one entry per CDR3 protein. The sample holds approximately 200,000 distinct CDR3 sequences, around 13% seen once. What was sequenced was blood, either unsorted or a sorted T cell fraction (not recorded which). The receptors derive from a female donor with ankylosing spondylitis or in good health (not recorded which). Both conserved end residues are part of each CDR3. A D gene is named only where the DNA matches it firmly. The size entry is marked missing in some rows and otherwise reads once, few, many or a size class.

TRBJ2-2,TRBV12-3/TRBV12-4,NA,many,CASTKGGTWTGELFF,TGTGCCAGCACCAAGGGCGGGACCTGGACCGGGGAGCTGTTTTTT
TRBJ1-4,TRBV12-5,NA,NA,CASGLVNSGSEKLFF,TGTGCTAGTGGTTTGGTAAACTCTGGGAGTGAAAAACTGTTTTTT
TRBJ1-1,TRBV20-1,NA,many,CSAREAGQFTEAFF,TGCAGTGCTAGAGAAGCGGGTCAGTTCACTGAAGCTTTCTTT
TRBJ2-3,TRBV7-8,NA,NA,CASSLMVAVSSTDTQYF,TGTGCCAGCAGCTTAATGGTAGCGGTTTCTAGCACAGATACGCAGTATTTT
TRBJ2-4,TRBV6-5,NA,many,CASSYRQGGNIQYF,TGTGCCAGCAGTTACAGGCAGGGGGGAAACATTCAGTACTTC
TRBJ2-3,TRBV11-2,TRBD1,NA,CASSQGVSADTQYF,TGTGCCAGCAGCCAGGGGGTTAGCGCAGATACGCAGTATTTT
TRBJ1-1,TRBV19,NA,NA,CASKLGREKNTEAFF,TGTGCCAGTAAACTTGGCAGAGAAAAGAACACTGAAGCTTTCTTT
TRBJ2-7,TRBV7-6,NA,NA,CASSVDSNSYEQYF,TGTGCCAGCAGCGTAGACTCAAACTCCTACGAGCAGTACTTC
TRBJ2-7,TRBV18,NA,NA,CASSPSDTSYEQYF,TGTGCCAGCTCACCTTCGGACACCTCCTACGAGCAGTACTTC
TRBJ2-7,TRBV5-1,TRBD1,many,CASSPTGGQPYEQYF,TGCGCCAGCAGCCCGACAGGGGGGCAACCCTACGAGCAGTACTTC
TRBJ2-7,TRBV11-3,TRBD1,NA,CASSLVGQGAYEQYF,TGTGCCAGCAGCTTAGTTGGACAGGGGGCCTACGAGCAGTACTTC
TRBJ2-5,TRBV7-9,NA,NA,CASSLGGRQQETQYF,TGTGCCAGCAGCTTAGGTGGGAGACAACAAGAGACCCAGTACTTC
TRBJ2-1,TRBV11-3,NA,few,CASSLFTSPYNEQFF,TGTGCCAGCAGCCTATTTACTAGTCCCTACAATGAGCAGTTCTTC
TRBJ1-1,TRBV28,NA,many,CASSRVEAFF,TGTGCCAGCAGTCGGGTTGAAGCTTTCTTT
TRBJ2-7,TRBV7-9,TRBD1,NA,CASSADPGQYEQYF,TGTGCCAGCAGCGCTGACCCGGGACAGTACGAGCAGTACTTC
TRBJ2-5,TRBV12-3/TRBV12-4,NA,NA,CASSLAGQLIETQYF,TGTGCCAGCAGTTTAGCTGGACAGCTTATCGAGACCCAGTACTTC
TRBJ1-2,TRBV12-3/TRBV12-4,NA,many,CASSTRNNYGYTF,TGTGCCAGCAGTACCAGGAATAACTATGGCTACACCTTC
TRBJ2-7,TRBV5-1,TRBD1,many,CASSFGQGQNEQYF,TGCGCCAGCAGCTTCGGACAGGGGCAAAACGAGCAGTACTTC
TRBJ1-4,TRBV5-8,TRBD1,many,CASSVGQGINEKLFF,TGTGCCAGCAGCGTTGGACAGGGGATTAATGAAAAACTGTTTTTT
TRBJ2-7,TRBV20-1,NA,NA,CSATSDSYEQYF,TGCAGTGCTACTAGCGACTCCTACGAGCAGTACTTC
TRBJ1-5,TRBV20-1,TRBD1,many,CSARHSGTELNQPQHF,TGCAGTGCTAGACACTCCGGGACAGAATTAAATCAGCCCCAGCATTTT
TRBJ2-7,TRBV4-2,NA,many,CASSSNDLGLSNYEQYF,TGTGCCAGCAGCTCAAACGATCTGGGACTCTCCAACTACGAGCAGTACTTC
TRBJ1-4,TRBV20-1,NA,medium-sized,CSATVDSATNEKLFF,TGCAGTGCTACTGTTGACAGCGCAACTAATGAAAAACTGTTTTTT
TRBJ2-7,TRBV9,NA,many,CASSVGMKAGNEQYF,TGTGCCAGCAGCGTAGGGATGAAGGCGGGGAACGAGCAGTACTTC
TRBJ1-1,TRBV7-2,TRBD1,many,CALGQGNTEAFF,TGTGCCCTGGGACAGGGGAACACTGAAGCTTTCTTT
TRBJ2-3,TRBV6-2/TRBV6-3,NA,many,CASNPLASTDTQYF,TGTGCCAGCAATCCTCTAGCAAGCACAGATACGCAGTATTTT
TRBJ2-5,TRBV29-1,NA,few,CSVEPHSGYQETQYF,TGCAGCGTTGAACCCCATTCGGGTTATCAAGAGACCCAGTACTTC
TRBJ2-7,TRBV5-1,NA,many,CASSLGGSPPYEQYF,TGCGCCAGCAGCTTGGGGGGATCCCCACCCTACGAGCAGTACTTC
TRBJ2-4,TRBV29-1,NA,many,CSAAQPGINIQYF,TGCAGCGCCGCCCAGCCCGGGATTAACATTCAGTACTTC
TRBJ1-5,TRBV7-2,TRBD1,NA,CASSFGQGLGPQHF,TGTGCCAGCAGCTTCGGACAGGGGCTAGGGCCCCAGCATTTT
TRBJ2-1,TRBV12-3/TRBV12-4,TRBD1,many,CASSPRQGSYNEQFF,TGTGCCAGCAGCCCAAGACAGGGCTCCTACAATGAGCAGTTCTTC
TRBJ2-2,TRBV2,NA,many,CASSGAGTYTGELFF,TGTGCCAGCAGTGGAGCAGGGACGTACACCGGGGAGCTGTTTTTT
TRBJ2-1,TRBV5-1,NA,many,CASSGGLDNEQFF,TGCGCCAGCAGTGGGGGTTTAGACAATGAGCAGTTCTTC
TRBJ2-7,TRBV18,TRBD1,NA,CASSPPGQGRVEQYF,TGTGCCAGCTCACCACCGGGACAGGGTCGCGTGGAGCAGTACTTC
TRBJ1-2,TRBV7-9,NA,NA,CASSDGTATF,TGTGCCAGCAGCGACGGGACCGCGACGTTC
TRBJ2-7,TRBV20-1,NA,NA,CSATQAGGGYEQYF,TGCAGTGCTACCCAAGCGGGTGGGGGCTACGAGCAGTACTTC
TRBJ1-1,TRBV20-1,NA,few,CSAYPLGQANTEAFF,TGCAGTGCTTACCCTCTGGGGCAGGCGAACACTGAAGCTTTCTTT
TRBJ1-2,TRBV4-3,NA,NA,CASSQGRESVYGYTF,TGCGCCAGCAGCCAAGGACGAGAGTCGGTCTATGGCTACACCTTC
TRBJ2-5,TRBV4-1,NA,many,CASSQPQTQETQYF,TGCGCCAGCAGCCAACCGCAGACCCAAGAGACCCAGTACTTC